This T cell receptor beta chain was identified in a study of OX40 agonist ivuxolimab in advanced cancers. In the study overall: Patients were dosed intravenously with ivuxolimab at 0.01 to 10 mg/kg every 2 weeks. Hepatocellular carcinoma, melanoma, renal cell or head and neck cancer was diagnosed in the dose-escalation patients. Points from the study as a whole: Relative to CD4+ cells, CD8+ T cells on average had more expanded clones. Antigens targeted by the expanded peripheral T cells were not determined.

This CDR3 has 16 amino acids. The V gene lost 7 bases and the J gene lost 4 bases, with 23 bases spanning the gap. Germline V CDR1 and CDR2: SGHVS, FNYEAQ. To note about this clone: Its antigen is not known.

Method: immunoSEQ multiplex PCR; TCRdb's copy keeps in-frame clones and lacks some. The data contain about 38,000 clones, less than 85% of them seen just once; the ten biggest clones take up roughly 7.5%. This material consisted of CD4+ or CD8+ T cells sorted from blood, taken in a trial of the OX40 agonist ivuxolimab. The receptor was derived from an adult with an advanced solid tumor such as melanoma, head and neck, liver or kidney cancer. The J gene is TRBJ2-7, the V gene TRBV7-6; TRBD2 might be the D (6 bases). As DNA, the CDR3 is TGTGCCAGCACCCCTCCGGGCGGGAAAGGTCCTTACGAGCAGTACTTC. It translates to CASTPPGGKGPYEQYF. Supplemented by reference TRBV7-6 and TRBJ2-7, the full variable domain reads GAGVSQSPRYKVTKRGQDVALRCDPISGHVSLYWYRQALGQGPEFLTYFNYEAQQDKSGLPNDRFSAERPEGSISTLTIQRTEQRDSAMYRCASTPPGGKGPYEQYFGPGTRLTVT.